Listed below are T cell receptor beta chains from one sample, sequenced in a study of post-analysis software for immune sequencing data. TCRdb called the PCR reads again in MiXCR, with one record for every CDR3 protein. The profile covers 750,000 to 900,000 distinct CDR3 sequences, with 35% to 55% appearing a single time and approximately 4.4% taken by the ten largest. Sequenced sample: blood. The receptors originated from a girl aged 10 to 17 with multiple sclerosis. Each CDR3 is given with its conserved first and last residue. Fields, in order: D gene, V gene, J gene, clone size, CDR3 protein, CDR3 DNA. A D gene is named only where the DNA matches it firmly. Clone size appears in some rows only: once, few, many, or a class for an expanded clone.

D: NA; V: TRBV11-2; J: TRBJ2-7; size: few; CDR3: CASSLVGGFSYEQYF; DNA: TGTGCCAGCAGCTTAGTTGGGGGCTTCTCCTACGAGCAGTACTTC
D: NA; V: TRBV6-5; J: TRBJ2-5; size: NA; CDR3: CASSYGRRSHQETQYF; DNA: TGTGCCAGCAGTTACGGCAGGCGATCCCACCAAGAGACCCAGTACTTC
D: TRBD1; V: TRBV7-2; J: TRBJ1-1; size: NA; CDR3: CASSPYGTANTEAFF; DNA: TGTGCCAGCAGCCCCTATGGGACAGCGAACACTGAAGCTTTCTTT
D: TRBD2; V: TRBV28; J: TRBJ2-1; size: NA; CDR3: CASSGSGKALSAGDEQFF; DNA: TGTGCCAGCAGTGGCAGCGGGAAAGCTTTGTCAGCGGGCGATGAGCAGTTCTTC
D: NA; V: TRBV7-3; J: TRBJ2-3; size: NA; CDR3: CASSLRPRPADTQYF; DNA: TGTGCCAGCAGCTTAAGGCCCCGCCCTGCAGATACGCAGTATTTT
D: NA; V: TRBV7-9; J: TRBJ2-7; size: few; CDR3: CVSNPDSYEQYF; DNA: TGTGTCAGCAACCCAGACTCATACGAGCAGTACTTC
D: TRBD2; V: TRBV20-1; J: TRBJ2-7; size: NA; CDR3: CSARAAGDREQYF; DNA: TGCAGTGCTAGAGCGGCGGGAGATCGGGAGCAGTACTTC
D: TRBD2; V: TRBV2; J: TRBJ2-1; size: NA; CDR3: CASSERLAGGIEQFF; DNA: TGTGCCAGCAGTGAACGGCTAGCGGGAGGAATTGAGCAGTTCTTC
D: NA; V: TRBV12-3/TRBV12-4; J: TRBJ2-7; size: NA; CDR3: CATQSRYSYEQYF; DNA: TGTGCCACCCAAAGCAGGTACTCCTACGAGCAGTACTTC
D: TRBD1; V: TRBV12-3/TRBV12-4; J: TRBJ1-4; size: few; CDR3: CASSPGTGEGKLFF; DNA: TGTGCCAGCAGCCCCGGGACAGGGGAAGGAAAACTGTTTTTT
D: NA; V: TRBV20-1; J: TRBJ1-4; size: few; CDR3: CSARDHRVSNEKLFF; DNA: TGCAGTGCTAGAGATCATAGAGTGTCTAATGAAAAACTGTTTTTT
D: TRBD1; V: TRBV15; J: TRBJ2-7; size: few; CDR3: CATSRYRQGATNEQYF; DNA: TGTGCCACCAGCAGATACCGACAGGGGGCCACGAACGAGCAGTACTTC
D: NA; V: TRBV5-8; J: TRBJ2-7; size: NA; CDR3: CASSPTRKVSYEQYF; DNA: TGTGCCAGCAGCCCAACGCGCAAGGTGTCCTACGAGCAGTACTTC